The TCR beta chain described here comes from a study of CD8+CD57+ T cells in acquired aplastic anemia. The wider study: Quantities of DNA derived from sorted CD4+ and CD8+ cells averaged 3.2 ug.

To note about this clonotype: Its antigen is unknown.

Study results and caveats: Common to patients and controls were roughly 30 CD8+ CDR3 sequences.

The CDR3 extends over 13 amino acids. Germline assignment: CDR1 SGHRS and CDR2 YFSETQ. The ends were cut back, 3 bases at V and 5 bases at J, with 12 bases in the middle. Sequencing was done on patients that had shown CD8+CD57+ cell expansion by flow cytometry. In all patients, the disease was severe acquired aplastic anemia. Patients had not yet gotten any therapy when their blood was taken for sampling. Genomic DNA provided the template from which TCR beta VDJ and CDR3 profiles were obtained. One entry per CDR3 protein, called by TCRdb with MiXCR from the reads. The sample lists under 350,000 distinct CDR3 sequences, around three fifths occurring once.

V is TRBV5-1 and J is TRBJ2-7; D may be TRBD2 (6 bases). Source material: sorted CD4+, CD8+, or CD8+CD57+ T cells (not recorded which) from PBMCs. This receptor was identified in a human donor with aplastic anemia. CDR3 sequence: CASSWEAENEQYF. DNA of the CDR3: TGCGCCAGCAGCTGGGAGGCGGAGAACGAGCAGTACTTC.